This T cell receptor (beta chain) was profiled in a study of T cells in Graves' hyperthyroidism and ophthalmopathy. CDR3 size: 11 residues. Germline V CDR1 and CDR2: SGHRS, YFSETQ. The V gene lost 0 bases and the J gene lost 3 bases, with 1 base spanning the gap. This clonotype was picked up many times. Patients aged 18 to 65 had newly diagnosed hyperthyroidism lasting under 2 months. Diagnosing involved the use of clinical symptoms, serum thyroxine and TRAb, thyroid ultrasound and orbital computed tomography. Template material for amplifying TCR beta CDR3 regions consisted of RNA transcripts. First-round RT-PCR of the TCR CDR3 relied on the HTBI primer set. TCRdb analysed the multiplex PCR reads with MiXCR anew, one entry per CDR3 protein. Of around 500,000 distinct CDR3 sequences in the sample, around 13% were seen once.

V and J are TRBV5-1 and TRBJ2-7; D not certain. Material: blood. This receptor was obtained from a woman between 40 and 50 years old with Graves' hyperthyroidism. CDR3 nucleotides: TGCGCCAGCAGCTTGGACTACGAGCAGTACTTC. This translates into CASSLDYEQYF.